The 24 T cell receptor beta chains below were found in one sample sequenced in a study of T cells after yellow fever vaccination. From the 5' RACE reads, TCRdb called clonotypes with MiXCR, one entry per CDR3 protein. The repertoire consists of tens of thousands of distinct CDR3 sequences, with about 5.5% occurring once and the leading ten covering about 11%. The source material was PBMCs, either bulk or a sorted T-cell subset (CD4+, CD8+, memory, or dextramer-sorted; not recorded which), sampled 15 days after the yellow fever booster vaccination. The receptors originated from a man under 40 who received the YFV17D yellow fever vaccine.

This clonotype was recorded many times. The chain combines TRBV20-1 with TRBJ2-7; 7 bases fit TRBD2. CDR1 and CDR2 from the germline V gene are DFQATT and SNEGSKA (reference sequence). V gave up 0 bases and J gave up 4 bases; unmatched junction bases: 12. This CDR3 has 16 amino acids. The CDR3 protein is CSARDPAGLVSYEQYF. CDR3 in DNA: TGCAGTGCTAGAGATCCGGCAGGACTAGTGTCATACGAGCAGTACTTC.

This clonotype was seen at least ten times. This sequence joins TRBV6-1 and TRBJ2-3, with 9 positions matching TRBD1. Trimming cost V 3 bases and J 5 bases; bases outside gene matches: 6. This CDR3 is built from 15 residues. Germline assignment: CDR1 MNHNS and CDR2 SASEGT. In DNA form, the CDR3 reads TGTGCCAGCAGTGATCGGGACAGGGCCATAGATACGCAGTATTTT. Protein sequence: CASSDRDRAIDTQYF.

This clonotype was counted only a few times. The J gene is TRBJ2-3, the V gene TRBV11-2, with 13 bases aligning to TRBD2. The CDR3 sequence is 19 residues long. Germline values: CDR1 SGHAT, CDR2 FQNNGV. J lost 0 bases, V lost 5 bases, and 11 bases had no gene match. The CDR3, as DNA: TGTGCCAGCAGCCGAGCCCCATTGGGACTAGCGGGGAGCACAGATACGCAGTATTTT. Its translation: CASSRAPLGLAGSTDTQYF.

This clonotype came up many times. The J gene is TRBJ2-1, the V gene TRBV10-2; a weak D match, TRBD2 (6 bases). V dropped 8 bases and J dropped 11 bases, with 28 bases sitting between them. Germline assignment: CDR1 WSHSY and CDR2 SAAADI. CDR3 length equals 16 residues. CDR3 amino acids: CASGLQELISGTQQFF. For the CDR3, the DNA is TGCGCCAGCGGCCTTCAAGAACTAATCTCCGGGACTCAGCAGTTCTTC.

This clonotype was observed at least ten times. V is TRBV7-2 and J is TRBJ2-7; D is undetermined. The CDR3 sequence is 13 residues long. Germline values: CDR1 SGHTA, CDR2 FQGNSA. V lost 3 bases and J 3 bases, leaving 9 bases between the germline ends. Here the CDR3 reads CASSLNRYYEQYF. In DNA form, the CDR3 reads TGTGCCAGCAGCTTGAACCGGTACTACGAGCAGTACTTC.

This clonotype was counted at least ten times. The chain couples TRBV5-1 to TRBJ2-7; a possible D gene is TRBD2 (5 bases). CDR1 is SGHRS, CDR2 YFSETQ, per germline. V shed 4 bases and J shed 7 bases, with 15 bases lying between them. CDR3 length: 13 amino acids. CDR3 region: CASSKTGREEQYF. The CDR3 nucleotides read TGCGCCAGCAGCAAGACCGGACGGGAAGAGCAGTACTTC.

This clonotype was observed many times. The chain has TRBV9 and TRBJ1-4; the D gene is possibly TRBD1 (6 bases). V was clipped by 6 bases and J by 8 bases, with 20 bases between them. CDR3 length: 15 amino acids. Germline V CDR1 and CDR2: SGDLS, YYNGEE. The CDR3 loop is CASNPSGGLGEKLFF. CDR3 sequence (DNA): TGTGCCAGCAACCCGTCGGGGGGGCTAGGCGAAAAACTGTTTTTT.

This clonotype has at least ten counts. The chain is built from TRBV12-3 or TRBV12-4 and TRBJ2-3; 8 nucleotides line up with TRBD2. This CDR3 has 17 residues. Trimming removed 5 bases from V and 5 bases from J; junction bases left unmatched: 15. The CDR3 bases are TGTGCCAGCAGTGCCGAACCGGGACTAGGGCAGGTAGATACGCAGTATTTT. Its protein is CASSAEPGLGQVDTQYF.

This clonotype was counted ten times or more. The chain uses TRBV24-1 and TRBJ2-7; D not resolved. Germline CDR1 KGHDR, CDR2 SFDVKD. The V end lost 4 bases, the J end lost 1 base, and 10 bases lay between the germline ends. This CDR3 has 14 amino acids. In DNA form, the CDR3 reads TGTGCCACCAGTGAGAGGACCAAATCCTACGAGCAGTACTTC. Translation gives CATSERTKSYEQYF.

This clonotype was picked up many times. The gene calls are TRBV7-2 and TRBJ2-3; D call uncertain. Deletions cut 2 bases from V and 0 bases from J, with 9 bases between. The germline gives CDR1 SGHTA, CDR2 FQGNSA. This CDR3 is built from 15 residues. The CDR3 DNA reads TGTGCCAGCAGCTTACTAGGGCGCAGCACAGATACGCAGTATTTT. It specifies CASSLLGRSTDTQYF.

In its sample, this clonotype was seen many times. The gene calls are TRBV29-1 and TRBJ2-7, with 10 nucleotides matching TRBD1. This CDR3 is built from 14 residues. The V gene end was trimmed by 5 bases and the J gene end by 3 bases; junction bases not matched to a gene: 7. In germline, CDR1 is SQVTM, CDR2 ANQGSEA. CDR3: CSVSPGTGVYEQYF. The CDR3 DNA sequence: TGCAGCGTTTCCCCCGGGACAGGGGTCTACGAGCAGTACTTC.

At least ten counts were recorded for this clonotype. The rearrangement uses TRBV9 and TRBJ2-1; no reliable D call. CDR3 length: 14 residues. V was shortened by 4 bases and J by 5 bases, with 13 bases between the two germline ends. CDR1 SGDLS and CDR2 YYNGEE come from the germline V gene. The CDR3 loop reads CASSTSEHNNEQFF. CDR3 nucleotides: TGTGCCAGCAGCACATCGGAGCATAACAATGAGCAGTTCTTC.

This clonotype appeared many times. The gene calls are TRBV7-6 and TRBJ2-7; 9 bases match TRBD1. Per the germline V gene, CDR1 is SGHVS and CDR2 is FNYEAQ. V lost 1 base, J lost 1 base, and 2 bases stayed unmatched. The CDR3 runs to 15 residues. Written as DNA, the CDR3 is TGTGCCAGCAGCTTAGACGACAGGGGGTCCTACGAGCAGTACTTC. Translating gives CASSLDDRGSYEQYF.

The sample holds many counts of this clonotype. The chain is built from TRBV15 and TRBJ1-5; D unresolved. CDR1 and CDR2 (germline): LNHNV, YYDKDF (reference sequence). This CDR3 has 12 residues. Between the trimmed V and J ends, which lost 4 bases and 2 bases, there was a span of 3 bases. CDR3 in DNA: TGTGCCACCAGCAAGGGCAATCAGCCCCAGCATTTT. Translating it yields CATSKGNQPQHF.

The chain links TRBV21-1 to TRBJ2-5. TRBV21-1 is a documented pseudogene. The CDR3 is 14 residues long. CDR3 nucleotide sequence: TGTGCCAGCAGCAAACTAGAGTACCAAGAGACCCAGTACTTC. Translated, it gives CASSKLEYQETQYF.

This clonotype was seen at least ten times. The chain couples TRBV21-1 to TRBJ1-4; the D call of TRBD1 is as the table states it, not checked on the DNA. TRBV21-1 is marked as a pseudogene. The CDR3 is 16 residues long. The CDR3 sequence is CASSADRGATNEKLFF. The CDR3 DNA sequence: TGTGCCAGCAGCGCAGACAGGGGGGCAACTAATGAAAAACTGTTTTTT.

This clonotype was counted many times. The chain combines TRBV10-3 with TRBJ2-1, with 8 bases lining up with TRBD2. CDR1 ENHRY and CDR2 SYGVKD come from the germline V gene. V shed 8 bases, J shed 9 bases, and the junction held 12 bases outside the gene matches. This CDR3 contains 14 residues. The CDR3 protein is CAIGTGGHNGEQFF. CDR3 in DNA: TGTGCCATCGGGACGGGAGGGCACAACGGTGAGCAGTTCTTC.

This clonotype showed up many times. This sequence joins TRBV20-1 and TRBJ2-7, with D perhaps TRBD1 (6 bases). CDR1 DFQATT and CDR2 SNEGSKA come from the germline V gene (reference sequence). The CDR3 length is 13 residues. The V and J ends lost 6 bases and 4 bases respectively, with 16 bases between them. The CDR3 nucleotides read TGCAGTGCCCGGGGACAACAACGATACGAGCAGTACTTC. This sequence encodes CSARGQQRYEQYF.

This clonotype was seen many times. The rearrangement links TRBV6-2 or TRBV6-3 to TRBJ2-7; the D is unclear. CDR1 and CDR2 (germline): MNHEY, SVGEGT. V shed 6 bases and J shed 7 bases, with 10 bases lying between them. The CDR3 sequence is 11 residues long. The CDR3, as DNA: TGTGCCAGCAGCGGCTTCTTAGAGCAGTACTTC. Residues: CASSGFLEQYF.

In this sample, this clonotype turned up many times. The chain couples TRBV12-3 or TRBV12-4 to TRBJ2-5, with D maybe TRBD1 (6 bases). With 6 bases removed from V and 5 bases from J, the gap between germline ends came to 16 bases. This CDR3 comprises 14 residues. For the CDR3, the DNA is TGTGCCAGCAGGCCCACGACAGGAGACGAGACCCAGTACTTC. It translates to CASRPTTGDETQYF.

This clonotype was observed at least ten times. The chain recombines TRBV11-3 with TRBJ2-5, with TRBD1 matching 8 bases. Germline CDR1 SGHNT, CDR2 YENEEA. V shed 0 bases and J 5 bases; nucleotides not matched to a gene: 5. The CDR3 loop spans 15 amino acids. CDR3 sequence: CASSLESTGVETQYF. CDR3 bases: TGTGCCAGCAGCTTAGAGTCGACAGGGGTGGAGACCCAGTACTTC.

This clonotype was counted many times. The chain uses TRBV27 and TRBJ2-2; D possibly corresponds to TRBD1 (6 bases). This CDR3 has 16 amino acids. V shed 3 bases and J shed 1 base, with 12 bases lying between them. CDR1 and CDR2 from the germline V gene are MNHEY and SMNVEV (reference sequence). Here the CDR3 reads CASSFRGRGNTGELFF. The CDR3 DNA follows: TGTGCCAGCAGTTTTAGGGGGAGAGGGAACACCGGGGAGCTGTTTTTT.

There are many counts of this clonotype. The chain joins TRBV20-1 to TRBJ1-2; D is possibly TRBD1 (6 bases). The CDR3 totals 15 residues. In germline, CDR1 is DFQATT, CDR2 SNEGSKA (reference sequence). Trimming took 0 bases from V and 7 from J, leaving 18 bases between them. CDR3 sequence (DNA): TGCAGTGCTAGAGATCACAGGGCCAGGGTTAGTGGCTACACCTTC. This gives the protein CSARDHRARVSGYTF.

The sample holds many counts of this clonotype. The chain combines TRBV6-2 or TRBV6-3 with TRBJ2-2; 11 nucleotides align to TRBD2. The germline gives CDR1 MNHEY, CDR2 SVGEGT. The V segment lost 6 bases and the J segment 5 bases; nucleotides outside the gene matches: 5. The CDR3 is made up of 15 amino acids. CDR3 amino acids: CASRLLAGETGELFF. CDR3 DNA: TGTGCCAGCAGATTACTAGCGGGAGAGACCGGGGAGCTGTTTTTT.